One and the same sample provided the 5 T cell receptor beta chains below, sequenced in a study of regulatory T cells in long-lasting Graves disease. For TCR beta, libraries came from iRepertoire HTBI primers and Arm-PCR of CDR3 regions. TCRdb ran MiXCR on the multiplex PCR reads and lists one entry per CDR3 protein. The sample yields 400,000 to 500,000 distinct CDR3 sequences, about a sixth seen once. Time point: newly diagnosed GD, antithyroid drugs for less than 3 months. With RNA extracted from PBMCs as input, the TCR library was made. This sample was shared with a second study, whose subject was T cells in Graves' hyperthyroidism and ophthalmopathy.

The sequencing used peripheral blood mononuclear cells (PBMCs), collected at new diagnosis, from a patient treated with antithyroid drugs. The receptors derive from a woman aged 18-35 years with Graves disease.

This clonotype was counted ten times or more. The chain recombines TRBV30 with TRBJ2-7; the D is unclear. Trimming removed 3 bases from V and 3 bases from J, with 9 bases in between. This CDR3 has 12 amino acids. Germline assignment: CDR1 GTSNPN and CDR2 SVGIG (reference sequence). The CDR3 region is CAWSPNVYEQYF. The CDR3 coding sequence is TGTGCCTGGAGCCCTAACGTCTACGAGCAGTACTTC.

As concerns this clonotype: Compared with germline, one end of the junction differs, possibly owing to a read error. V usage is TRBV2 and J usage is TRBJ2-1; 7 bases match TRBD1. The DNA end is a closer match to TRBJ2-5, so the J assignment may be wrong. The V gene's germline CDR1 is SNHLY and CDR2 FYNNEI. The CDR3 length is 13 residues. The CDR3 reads CASSGQGTESQYF. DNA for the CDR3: TGTGCCAGCAGTGGACAGGGAACAGAGTCCCAGTACTTC.

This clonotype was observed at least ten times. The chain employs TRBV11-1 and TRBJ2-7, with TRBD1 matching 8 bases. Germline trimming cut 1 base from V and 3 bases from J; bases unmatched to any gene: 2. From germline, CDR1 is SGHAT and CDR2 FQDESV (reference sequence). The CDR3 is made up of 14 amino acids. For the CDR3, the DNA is TGTGCCAGCAGCTTAGTCAGGGGGCTCTACGAGCAGTACTTC. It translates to CASSLVRGLYEQYF.

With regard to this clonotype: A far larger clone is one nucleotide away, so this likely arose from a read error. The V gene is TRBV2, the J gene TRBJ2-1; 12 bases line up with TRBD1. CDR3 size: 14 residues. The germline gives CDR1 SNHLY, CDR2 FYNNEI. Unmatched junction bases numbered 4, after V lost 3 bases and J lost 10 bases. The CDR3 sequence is CASSDGTGGSEQFF. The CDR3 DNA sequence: TGTGCCAGCAGTGACGGGACAGGGGGCAGCGAGCAGTTCTTC.

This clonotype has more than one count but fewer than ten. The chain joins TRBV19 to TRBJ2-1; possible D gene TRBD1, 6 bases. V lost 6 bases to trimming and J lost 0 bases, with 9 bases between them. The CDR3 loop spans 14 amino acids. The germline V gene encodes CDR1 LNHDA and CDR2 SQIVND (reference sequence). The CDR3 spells CASRQGSSYNEQFF. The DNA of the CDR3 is TGTGCCAGTAGACAGGGTAGCTCCTACAATGAGCAGTTCTTC. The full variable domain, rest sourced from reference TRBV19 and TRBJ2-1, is DGGITQSPKYLFRKEGQNVTLSCEQNLNHDAMYWYRQDPGQGLRLIYYSQIVNDFQKGDIAEGYSVSREKKESFPLTVTSAQKNPTAFYLCASRQGSSYNEQFFGPGTRLTVL.